This TCR beta chain was identified during a study of blood T cell repertoires in COVID-19. Participants were placed into cohorts based on the clinical history they reported. Two negative PCRs, clearance, or symptom resolution were required of recovered Cohort 3 donors. In its sample, this clone was seen a few times. The method was immunoSEQ multiplex PCR; TCRdb's version includes in-frame clones alone and lacks a portion of them. The sample includes roughly 500,000 clones, 88% of them seen just once. The CDR3 spans 12 residues. The V and J ends lost 2 bases and 12 bases, in that order; junction bases with no gene match: 4. The germline V gene encodes CDR1 WNHNN and CDR2 SYGVQD (reference sequence).

The receptor was derived from a woman in her thirties or forties who had recovered from COVID-19. The gene calls are TRBV10-1 and TRBJ2-1; 7 nucleotides align to TRBD2. The sample was PBMCs or T cells enriched from blood (not recorded which). The CDR3 region has the DNA TGCGCCAGCAGTGAGGGGAGGGGAGGGCAGTTCTTC. Protein product: CASSEGRGGQFF.